This T cell receptor (beta chain) was sequenced during a study of T-cell reconstitution after alpha-beta-depleted transplantation in children. The study's findings and limits: Approximately two months post-transplant, alpha-beta T cells reportedly originated from several hundred expanded graft clones. At the one-year point after transplant, T-cell counts and TCRbeta diversity were found to come mostly from T cells that had been newly produced. From surviving recipient T cells and thymic progenitors came the high day-60 TCRbeta diversity observed in some patients.

This sample's TCRbeta library carried unique molecular identifier barcodes. From the PCR reads, TCRdb called clonotypes with MiXCR, one entry per CDR3 protein. The top ten hold roughly 5% of the sample, which has roughly 790,000 distinct CDR3 sequences, roughly 15% seen once. Points on this clonotype: Antigen specificity is unknown.

Germline V gene lookup returns CDR1 SGHAT and CDR2 FQNNGV. CDR3 size: 13 residues. Trimming removed 4 bases at V and 14 bases at J, with 18 bases between. The sequencing used PBMCs, mostly from graft donor cells, collected 360 days after TCRalphabeta/CD19-depleted stem cell transplant. The receptor comes from a male patient aged 10-17 years who had a stem cell transplant for acute lymphoblastic leukemia, so the T cells may come from the graft donor. The chain employs TRBV11-2 and TRBJ2-1; D possibly matches TRBD1 or TRBD2 (5 bases each). Here the CDR3 DNA reads TGTGCCAGCAGCTCGATCCGGGACCTGTACGAGTTCTTC. Protein product: CASSSIRDLYEFF.